This T cell receptor (beta chain) was sequenced in a study of OX40 agonist ivuxolimab in advanced cancers. With respect to the entire study: Ivuxolimab, which targeted the costimulatory receptor OX40 (CD134), was an agonistic, fully human IgG2 monoclonal antibody. Intravenous ivuxolimab was administered to patients every 2 weeks at six dose levels: 0.01, 0.1, 0.3, 1.5, 3 and 10 mg/kg. Of the roughly 54 dose-escalation patients, hepatocellular carcinoma was present in about 20, melanoma in roughly 15, renal cell carcinoma in 9 and head and neck cancer in 9. In the dose-escalation cohort, approximately 83% of patients were male, and the mean age was roughly 60 years with a range of roughly 20 to 85. Prior anti-PD-1, anti-PD-L1 or anti-CTLA-4 therapy was permitted, and 40% of dose-escalation patients had received checkpoint inhibitors. Partial responses occurred in three dose-escalation patients, of whom one had hepatocellular carcinoma and two had cutaneous melanoma. The point of sequencing TCRbeta in the periphery was to test whether ivuxolimab changed TCR sequence diversity and drove clonal T-cell expansion. The paper covers the monotherapy dose-escalation part of the phase I ivuxolimab trial, which included N ≈ 57 patients.

Trimming removed 6 bases from V and 6 bases from J; the gene matches leave 7 bases unexplained. From the cysteine through the phenylalanine, the CDR3 covers 15 amino acids. The kept DNA is CDR3 alone, 45 bases in frame from the first base. Reading the germline V gene (reference sequence) gives CDR1 LNHDA and CDR2 SQIVND. This clone was recorded only once. Which antigen it targets is not known. No much larger clone exists at a distance of one base, and base qualities are not known. To sequence the TCRbeta CDR3 region, genomic DNA was isolated from the sorted cells. The immunoSEQ Assay was used to sequence the TCRbeta CDR3 regions. Here the immuneACCESS table is served through TCRdb, limited to in-frame sequences with V and J called. Missing clones are a known gap in these copies; in checked studies unresolved V genes cover under half, and the rest lacks a known reason. Across this sample there are about 33,000 clones, with roughly 84% seen only once. The ten largest make up 11% of the sample.

The paper as a whole reports these results and caveats: Which antigens the clonally expanded peripheral T cells were specific for was not determined. After ivuxolimab, CD8+ T cells had more expanded clones than CD4+ T cells on average. Partial responders in the 0.1-3.0 mg/kg groups had among the lowest normalized peripheral clonal expansion, especially among CD8+ T cells. Low levels of normalized T-cell clonal expansion were also shown by some nonresponding patients. At doses of 0.1 to 3.0 mg/kg, clonal expansion of both CD4+ and CD8+ blood T cells was observed from baseline to week 6.

The trial excluded patients who had a history of autoimmune disease or who were on systemic immunosuppression. Peripheral blood for TCR sequencing was collected from all dose cohorts at baseline, on cycle 4 day 1, and on cycle 7 day 1. Samples were obtained from an open-label, multicenter, first-in-human phase I dose-escalation trial of ivuxolimab. Adults with locally advanced or metastatic head and neck squamous cell, hepatocellular, melanoma or renal cell carcinoma were enrolled in the trial. Before TCR sequencing, CD4+ T cells and CD8+ T cells were sorted from peripheral blood as separate populations.

The TCR sequence derives from an adult with an advanced solid tumor such as melanoma, head and neck, liver or kidney cancer. The input for sequencing was CD4+ or CD8+ T cells sorted from blood, taken in a trial of the OX40 agonist ivuxolimab. The chain joins TRBV19 to TRBJ2-1; 11 bases in the junction line up with TRBD2. The DNA sequence is given as TGTGCCAGTAGAACTCGCGGACTAGCGGGCAATGAGCAGTTCTTC. Its amino acids are CASRTRGLAGNEQFF.